Presented here are 5 T cell receptor beta chains from one specimen sequenced in a study of blood T cell repertoires in COVID-19. Here immunoSEQ multiplex PCR was the method, and the copy in TCRdb shows in-frame clones only, minus some. The sample has roughly 170,000 clones; 84% are singletons. Sequencing input: PBMCs or T cells enriched from blood (not recorded which). These receptors all come from a man aged 50 or older who had recovered from COVID-19.

The chain combines TRBV3-1 (or the pseudogene TRBV3-2) with TRBJ1-4, with D possibly being TRBD1 (6 bases). The CDR3 runs 17 residues. Germline CDR1 reads LGHDT; CDR2 reads YNNKEL (reference sequence). V lost 10 bases and J 0 bases, leaving 21 bases between the germline ends. The CDR3 coding sequence is TGTGCCATAGTCCAAGGAGGGGGGGGACCAACTAATGAAAAACTGTTTTTT. Amino acid sequence: CAIVQGGGGPTNEKLFF.

As DNA, the CDR3 is TGTGCCAGCAGTTTATCGAGCAGGGTGACTGAAGCTTTCTTT. It encodes CASSLSSRVTEAFF. The chain uses TRBV27 and TRBJ1-1; D possibly corresponds to TRBD1 (5 bases). Trimming left V 0 bases short and J 5 bases short, with 10 bases between. There are 14 residues in the CDR3. Germline CDR1 MNHEY, CDR2 SMNVEV (reference sequence).

The J gene is TRBJ1-6, the V gene TRBV5-6; D possibly corresponds to TRBD1 (6 bases). CDR1 is SGHDT, CDR2 YYEEEE, per germline. CDR3 size: 16 residues. Trimming removed 1 base at V and 5 bases at J, with 13 bases between. The CDR3 here is CASSLSYREDNSPLHF. The CDR3 bases are TGTGCCAGCAGCTTGTCTTACAGGGAAGATAATTCACCCCTCCACTTT.

The rearrangement links TRBV7-2 to TRBJ2-7, with a weak D call TRBD1 (6 bases). Germline V CDR1 and CDR2: SGHTA, FQGNSA. The CDR3 covers 13 residues. Trimming took off 4 bases at V and 3 bases at J, with 10 bases between the two ends. The CDR3, as DNA: TGTGCCAGCAGCTGGGACAAAGTCTACGAGCAGTACTTC. This gives the protein CASSWDKVYEQYF.

With respect to this clone: One junction end does not reproduce the germline sequence, and a read error may be involved. This chain uses TRBV7-9 with TRBJ1-1, with 7 bases lining up with TRBD1. This CDR3 contains 12 residues. Germline CDR1 SEHNR, CDR2 FQNEAQ (reference sequence). The CDR3 spells CASSLGQAESFF. The DNA of the CDR3 is TGTGCCAGCAGCCTAGGACAGGCTGAATCTTTCTTT.